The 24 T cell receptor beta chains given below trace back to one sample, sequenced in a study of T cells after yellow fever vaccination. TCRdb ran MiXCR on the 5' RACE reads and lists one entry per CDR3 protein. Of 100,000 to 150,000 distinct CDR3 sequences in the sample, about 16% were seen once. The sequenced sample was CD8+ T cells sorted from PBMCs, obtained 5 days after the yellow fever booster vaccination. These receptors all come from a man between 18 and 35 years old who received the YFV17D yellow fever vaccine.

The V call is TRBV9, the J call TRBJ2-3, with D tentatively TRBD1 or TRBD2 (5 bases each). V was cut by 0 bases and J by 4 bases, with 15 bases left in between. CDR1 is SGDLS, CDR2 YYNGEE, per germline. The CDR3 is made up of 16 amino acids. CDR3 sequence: CASSVDRQGPPDTQYF. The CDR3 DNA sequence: TGTGCCAGCAGCGTAGACCGGCAGGGACCCCCAGATACGCAGTATTTT.

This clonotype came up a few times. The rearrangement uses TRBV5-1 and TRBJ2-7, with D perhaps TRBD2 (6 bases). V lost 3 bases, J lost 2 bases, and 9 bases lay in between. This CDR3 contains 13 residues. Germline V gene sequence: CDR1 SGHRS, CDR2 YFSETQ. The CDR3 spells CASSSAGTYEQYF. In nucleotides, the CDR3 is TGCGCCAGCAGCTCGGCGGGGACCTACGAGCAGTACTTC.

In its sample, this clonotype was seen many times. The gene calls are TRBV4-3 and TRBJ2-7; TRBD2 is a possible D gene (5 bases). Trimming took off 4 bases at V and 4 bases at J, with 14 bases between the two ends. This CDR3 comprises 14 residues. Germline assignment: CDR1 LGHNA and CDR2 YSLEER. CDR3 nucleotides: TGCGCCAGCAGCCCAAACCCCTCGGGGTACGAGCAGTACTTC. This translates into CASSPNPSGYEQYF.

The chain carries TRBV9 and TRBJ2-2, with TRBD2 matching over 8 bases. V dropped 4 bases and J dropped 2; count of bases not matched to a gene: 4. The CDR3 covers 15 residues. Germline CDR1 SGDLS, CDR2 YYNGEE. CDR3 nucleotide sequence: TGTGCCAGCAGCCTTAGCGGGACTAACACCGGGGAGCTGTTTTTT. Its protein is CASSLSGTNTGELFF.

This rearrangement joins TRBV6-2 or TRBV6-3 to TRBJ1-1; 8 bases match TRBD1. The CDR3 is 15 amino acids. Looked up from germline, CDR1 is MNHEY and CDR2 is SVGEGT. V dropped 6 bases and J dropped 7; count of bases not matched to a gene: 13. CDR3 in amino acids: CASRYNTGTGFEAFF. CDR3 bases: TGTGCCAGCAGATATAATACCGGGACAGGCTTTGAAGCTTTCTTT.

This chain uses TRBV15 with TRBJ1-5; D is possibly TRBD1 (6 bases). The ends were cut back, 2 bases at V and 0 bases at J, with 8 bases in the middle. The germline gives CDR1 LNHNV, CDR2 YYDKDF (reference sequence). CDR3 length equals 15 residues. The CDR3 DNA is TGTGCCACCAGCAGACAGGGGAATAGCAATCAGCCCCAGCATTTT. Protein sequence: CATSRQGNSNQPQHF.

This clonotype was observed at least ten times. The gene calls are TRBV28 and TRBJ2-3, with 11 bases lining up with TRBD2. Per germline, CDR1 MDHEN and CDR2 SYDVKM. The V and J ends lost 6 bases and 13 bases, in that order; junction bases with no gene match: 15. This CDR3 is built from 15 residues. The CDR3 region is CASRIAGGAYATKYF. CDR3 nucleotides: TGTGCCAGCAGAATAGCGGGGGGGGCCTATGCAACGAAGTATTTT. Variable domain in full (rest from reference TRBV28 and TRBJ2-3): DVKVTQSSRYLVKRTGEKVFLECVQDMDHENMFWYRQDPGLGLRLIYFSYDVKMKEKGDIPEGYSVSREKKERFSLILESASTNQTSMYLCASRIAGGAYATKYFGPGTRLTVL.

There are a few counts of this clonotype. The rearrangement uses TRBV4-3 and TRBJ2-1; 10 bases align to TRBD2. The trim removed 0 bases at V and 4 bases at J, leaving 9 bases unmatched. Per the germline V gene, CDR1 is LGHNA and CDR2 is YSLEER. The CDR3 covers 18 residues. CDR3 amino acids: CASSQDPDLAGDYNEQFF. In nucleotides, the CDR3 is TGCGCCAGCAGCCAAGACCCCGATCTAGCGGGGGATTACAATGAGCAGTTCTTC.

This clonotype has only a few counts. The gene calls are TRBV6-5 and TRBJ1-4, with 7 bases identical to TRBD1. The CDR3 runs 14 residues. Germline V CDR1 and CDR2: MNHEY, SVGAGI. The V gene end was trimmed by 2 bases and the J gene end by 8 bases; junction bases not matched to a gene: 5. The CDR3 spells CASSYRGRGEKLFF. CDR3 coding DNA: TGTGCCAGCAGTTACAGGGGGCGAGGCGAAAAACTGTTTTTT.

CDR3 amino acids: CASRGLAGGPLNCEQYF. The CDR3 DNA follows: TGTGCCAGCAGGGGACTAGCGGGGGGCCCCCTAAACTGCGAGCAGTACTTC. The chain joins TRBV9 to TRBJ2-7, with TRBD2 matching 15 bases. V lost 5 bases and J lost 6; bases outside the gene matches: 12. The CDR3 is 17 residues long. Germline values: CDR1 SGDLS, CDR2 YYNGEE.

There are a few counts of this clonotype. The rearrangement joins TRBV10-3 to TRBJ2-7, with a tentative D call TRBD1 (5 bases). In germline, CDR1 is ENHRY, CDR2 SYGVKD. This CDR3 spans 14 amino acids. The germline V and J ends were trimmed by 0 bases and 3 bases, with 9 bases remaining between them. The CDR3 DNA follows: TGTGCCATCAGTGAGTCAAGTCAGGGCTACGAGCAGTACGTC. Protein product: CAISESSQGYEQYV.

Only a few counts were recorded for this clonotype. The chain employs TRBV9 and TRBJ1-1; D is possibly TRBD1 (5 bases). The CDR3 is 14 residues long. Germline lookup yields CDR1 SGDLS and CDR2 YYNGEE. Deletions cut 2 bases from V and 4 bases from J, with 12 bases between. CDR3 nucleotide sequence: TGTGCCAGCAGCGTTACAGATAGGGGCACTGAAGCTTTCTTT. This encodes CASSVTDRGTEAFF.

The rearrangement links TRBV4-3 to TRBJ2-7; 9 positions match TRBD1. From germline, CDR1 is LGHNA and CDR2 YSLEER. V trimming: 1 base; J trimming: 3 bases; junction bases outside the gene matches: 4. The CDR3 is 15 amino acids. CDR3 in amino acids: CASSQGRTGVYEQYF. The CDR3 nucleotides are TGCGCCAGCAGCCAAGGCCGGACAGGGGTCTACGAGCAGTACTTC.

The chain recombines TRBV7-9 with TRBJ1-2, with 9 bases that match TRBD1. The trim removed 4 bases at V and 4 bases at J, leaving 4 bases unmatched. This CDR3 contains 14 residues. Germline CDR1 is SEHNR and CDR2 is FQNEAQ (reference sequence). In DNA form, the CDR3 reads TGTGCCAGCAGCTGGACAGGGGAGGTCTATGGCTACACCTTC. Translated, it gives CASSWTGEVYGYTF.

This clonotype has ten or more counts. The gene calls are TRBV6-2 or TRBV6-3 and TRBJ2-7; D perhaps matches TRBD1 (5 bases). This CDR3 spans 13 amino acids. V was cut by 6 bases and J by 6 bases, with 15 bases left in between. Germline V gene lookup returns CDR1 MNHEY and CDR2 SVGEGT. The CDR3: CASRTLPGIEQYV. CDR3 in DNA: TGTGCCAGCAGGACTCTCCCAGGGATCGAGCAGTACGTC.

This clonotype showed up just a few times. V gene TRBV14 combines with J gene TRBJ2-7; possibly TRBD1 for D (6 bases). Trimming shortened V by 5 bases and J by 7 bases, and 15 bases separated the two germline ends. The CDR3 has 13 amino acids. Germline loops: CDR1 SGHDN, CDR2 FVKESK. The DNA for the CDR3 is TGTGCCAGCAGCTCTGCTGGACAGTTGGAGCAGTACTTC. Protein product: CASSSAGQLEQYF.

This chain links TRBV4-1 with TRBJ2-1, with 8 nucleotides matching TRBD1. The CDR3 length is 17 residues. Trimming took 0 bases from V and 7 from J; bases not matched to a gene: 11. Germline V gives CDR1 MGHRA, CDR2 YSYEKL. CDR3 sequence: CASSQERARGRKNEQFF. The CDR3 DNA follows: TGCGCCAGCAGCCAAGAGAGGGCCAGGGGGCGCAAGAATGAGCAGTTCTTC.

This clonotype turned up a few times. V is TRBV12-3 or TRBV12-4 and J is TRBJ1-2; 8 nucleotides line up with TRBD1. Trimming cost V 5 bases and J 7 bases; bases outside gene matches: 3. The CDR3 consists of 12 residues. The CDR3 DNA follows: TGTGCCAGCAGTCCGACAGGGGTTGGCTACACCTTC. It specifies CASSPTGVGYTF.

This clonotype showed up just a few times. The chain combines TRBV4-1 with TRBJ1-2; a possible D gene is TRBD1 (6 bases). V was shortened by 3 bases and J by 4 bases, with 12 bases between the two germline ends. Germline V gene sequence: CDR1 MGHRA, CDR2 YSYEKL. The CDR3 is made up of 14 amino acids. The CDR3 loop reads CASSQFRTAYGYTF. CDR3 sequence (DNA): TGCGCCAGCAGCCAGTTTAGGACAGCCTATGGCTACACCTTC.

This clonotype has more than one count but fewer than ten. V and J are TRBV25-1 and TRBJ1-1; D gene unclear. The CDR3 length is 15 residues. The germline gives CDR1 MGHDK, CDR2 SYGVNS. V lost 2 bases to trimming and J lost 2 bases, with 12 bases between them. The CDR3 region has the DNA TGTGCCAGCAGTGAAAGGGAGCGTGGCAACACTGAAGCTTTCTTT. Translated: CASSERERGNTEAFF.

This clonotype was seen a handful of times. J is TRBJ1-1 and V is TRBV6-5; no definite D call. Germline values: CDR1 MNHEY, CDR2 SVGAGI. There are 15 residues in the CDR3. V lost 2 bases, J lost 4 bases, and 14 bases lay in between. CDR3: CASSYALGGLTEAFF. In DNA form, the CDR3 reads TGTGCCAGCAGTTACGCGCTTGGAGGGCTCACTGAAGCTTTCTTT.

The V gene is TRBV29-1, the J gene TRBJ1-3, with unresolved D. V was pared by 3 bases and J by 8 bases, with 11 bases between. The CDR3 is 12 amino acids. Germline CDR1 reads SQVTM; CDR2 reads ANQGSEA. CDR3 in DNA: TGCAGCGTTGAGAAGGAGGGAGACACCATATATTTT. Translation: CSVEKEGDTIYF.

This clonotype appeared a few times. The CDR3 bases are TGCAGTGCCTTCCCGACAGGTTCTCGGACTGAAGCTTTCTTT. Translation: CSAFPTGSRTEAFF. The gene calls are TRBV20-1 and TRBJ1-1; possible D gene TRBD1, 6 bases. The CDR3 spans 14 residues. V was trimmed by 6 bases and J by 5 bases, leaving 19 bases between them. Germline V gene sequence: CDR1 DFQATT, CDR2 SNEGSKA (reference sequence).

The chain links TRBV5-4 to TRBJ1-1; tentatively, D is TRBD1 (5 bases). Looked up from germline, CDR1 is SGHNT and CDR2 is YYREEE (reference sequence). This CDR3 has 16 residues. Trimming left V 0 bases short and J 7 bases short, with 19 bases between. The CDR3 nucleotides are TGTGCCAGCAGCTTGGGCGCTCGGGGAGCTGGGGGTGAAGCTTTCTTT. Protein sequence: CASSLGARGAGGEAFF.